Below, 16 T cell receptor beta chains from the same sample are listed, as sequenced in a study of blood T cells in healthy people across ages. With a J-beta primer mix and a sample-barcoded 5' primer, a second PCR ran roughly 7 to 11 cycles. TCRdb redid the calling of the 5' RACE reads with MiXCR, one entry per CDR3 protein. The sample has fewer than 2,000,000 distinct CDR3 sequences, approximately 39% seen once. Sequences were obtained from blood. The source of these receptors is a human donor in good health.

The chain links TRBV7-9 to TRBJ1-2, with a weak D call TRBD1 (5 bases). The CDR3 is 15 residues long. V lost 1 base to trimming and J lost 4 bases, with 13 bases between them. Germline values: CDR1 SEHNR, CDR2 FQNEAQ (reference sequence). The CDR3 here is CASSLGIGTLYGYTF. For the CDR3, the DNA is TGTGCCAGCAGCTTAGGGATCGGGACTCTCTATGGCTACACCTTC.

This clonotype was picked up one time. One end of the junction varies from germline; a read error may be responsible. V gene TRBV2 combines with J gene TRBJ2-3; 12 nucleotides line up with TRBD2. Germline values: CDR1 SNHLY, CDR2 FYNNEI. The length of the CDR3 is 16 residues. The CDR3 DNA sequence: TGTACCAGCAGGGGACTAGCGGGCCGGGCGTATGATACGCAGTATTTT. This codes for CTSRGLAGRAYDTQYF.

This clonotype was found a few times. V gene TRBV10-3 combines with J gene TRBJ2-3; D not resolved. Between the trimmed V and J ends, which lost 2 bases and 5 bases, there was a span of 5 bases. The CDR3 runs 12 residues. Per germline, CDR1 ENHRY and CDR2 SYGVKD. This CDR3 is CAISERIDTQYF. The CDR3 DNA reads TGTGCCATCAGTGAGCGAATAGATACGCAGTATTTT.

J is TRBJ2-4 and V is TRBV3-1; D is undetermined. The CDR3 has 15 amino acids. Germline-derived CDR1 and CDR2 are LGHDT and YNNKEL (reference sequence). Trimming removed 2 bases at V and 0 bases at J, with 8 bases between. CDR3 DNA: TGTGCCAGCAGCCAAAACGGATTAGCCAAAAACATTCAGTACTTC. Encoded protein: CASSQNGLAKNIQYF.

This clonotype was found once. The chain combines TRBV5-1 with TRBJ2-4; D is tentatively TRBD1 or TRBD2 (7 bases each). Trimming took off 3 bases at V and 13 bases at J, with 20 bases between the two ends. The V gene's germline CDR1 is SGHRS and CDR2 YFSETQ. This CDR3 contains 14 residues. The CDR3 loop is CASSWDSGGGEQYF. The CDR3 nucleotides are TGCGCCAGCAGCTGGGATTCAGGGGGGGGTGAGCAGTACTTC.

The chain recombines TRBV12-3 or TRBV12-4 with TRBJ1-5, with D possibly matching TRBD1 (5 bases). The CDR3 loop spans 15 amino acids. The V and J ends lost 5 bases and 4 bases respectively, with 15 bases between them. The CDR3 region has the DNA TGTGCCAGCAGTCCCGCCGGGACCCAGAATCAGCCCCAGCATTTT. Its protein is CASSPAGTQNQPQHF.

This clonotype showed up just a few times. This sequence joins TRBV4-2 and TRBJ1-4, with a tentative D call TRBD1 (6 bases). From germline, CDR1 is LGHNA and CDR2 YNFKEQ. Trimming pared 0 bases from V and 3 bases from J, leaving 11 bases between. CDR3 length: 16 amino acids. The CDR3 spells CASSQDNGGPNEKLFF. As DNA, the CDR3 is TGTGCCAGCAGCCAAGATAACGGGGGGCCTAATGAAAAACTGTTTTTT.

The chain joins TRBV3-1 to TRBJ2-7; 10 positions agree with TRBD2. This CDR3 has 15 amino acids. In germline, CDR1 is LGHDT, CDR2 YNNKEL (reference sequence). Trimming cost V 6 bases and J 3 bases; bases outside gene matches: 8. CDR3 DNA sequence: TGTGCCAGCAGGCGCGGGGCTAGCGGGAGCTACGAGCAGTACTTC. Its protein product is CASRRGASGSYEQYF.

Ten or more counts support this clonotype. This sequence joins TRBV7-2 and TRBJ2-7; D gene uncertain. CDR3 length equals 12 residues. Germline CDR1 and CDR2: SGHTA and FQGNSA. V was clipped by 1 base and J by 3 bases, with 4 bases between them. The CDR3 DNA follows: TGTGCCAGCAGCTTAGTAAACTACGAGCAGTACTTC. Its protein is CASSLVNYEQYF.

The chain recombines TRBV7-9 with TRBJ2-4; the D gene is possibly TRBD2 (6 bases). Looked up from germline, CDR1 is SEHNR and CDR2 is FQNEAQ (reference sequence). Between the trimmed V and J ends, which lost 1 base and 8 bases, there was a span of 15 bases. CDR3 length: 15 amino acids. The CDR3 protein is CASSLGGVITYIQYF. The CDR3 DNA reads as TGTGCCAGCAGCTTAGGGGGGGTTATCACGTACATTCAGTACTTC.

This clonotype was observed a handful of times. The chain joins TRBV10-3 to TRBJ2-2; tentative D call: TRBD1 (6 bases). The CDR3 extends over 13 amino acids. CDR1 ENHRY and CDR2 SYGVKD come from the germline V gene. V lost 3 bases and J 10 bases, leaving 12 bases between the germline ends. The CDR3 here is CAISDLQGAELFF. CDR3 nucleotide sequence: TGTGCCATCAGTGATTTACAGGGTGCGGAGCTGTTTTTT.

The gene calls are TRBV2 and TRBJ2-7, with D perhaps matching TRBD1 or TRBD2 (5 bases each). The germline V and J ends were trimmed by 9 bases and 1 base, with 13 bases remaining between them. Germline V CDR1 and CDR2: SNHLY, FYNNEI. CDR3 length equals 13 residues. This chain's CDR3 is CARGDPKSYEQYF. The CDR3 DNA follows: TGTGCCAGAGGGGACCCCAAGTCCTACGAGCAGTACTTC.

This sequence joins TRBV7-2 and TRBJ2-7; no clear D. This CDR3 contains 13 residues. The V gene's germline CDR1 is SGHTA and CDR2 FQGNSA. V lost 5 bases and J 2 bases, leaving 10 bases between the germline ends. CDR3 in DNA: TGTGCCAGCAGCCCGTCGTCTACCTACGAGCAGTACTTC. Residues: CASSPSSTYEQYF.

This clonotype was counted a few times. The rearrangement links TRBV12-3 or TRBV12-4 to TRBJ2-4, with D possibly being TRBD1 (5 bases). The CDR3 totals 13 residues. Trimming shortened V by 6 bases and J by 7 bases, and 13 bases separated the two germline ends. The CDR3 spells CASSKTDKNIQYF. CDR3 DNA sequence: TGTGCCAGCAGCAAGACAGATAAGAACATTCAGTACTTC.

The V gene is TRBV7-2, the J gene TRBJ2-7; 8 nucleotides agree with TRBD1. Germline V CDR1 and CDR2: SGHTA, FQGNSA. Trimming took 6 bases from V and 3 from J; bases not matched to a gene: 7. This CDR3 contains 14 residues. CDR3 in DNA: TGTGCCAGCAGTTGGACAGGGCCCTTCTACGAGCAGTACTTC. This gives the protein CASSWTGPFYEQYF.

The genes are TRBV11-2 and TRBJ1-1, with TRBD1 matching 11 bases. V was clipped by 1 base and J by 6 bases; unmatched bases: 7. The CDR3 totals 16 residues. Germline CDR1 SGHAT, CDR2 FQNNGV. This chain's CDR3 is CASSLVRDRGFPEAFF. The DNA of the CDR3 is TGTGCCAGCAGCTTAGTACGGGACAGGGGGTTTCCTGAAGCTTTCTTT.